This T cell receptor (beta chain) was sequenced during a study of T cell changes during pregnancy in multiple sclerosis (dated by TCRdb to between 2017 and 2020). Background on the whole study: The study examined how the T cell repertoire changed over the course of pregnancy in women with multiple sclerosis.

Libraries were made using the immunoSEQ multiplex PCR assay. In TCRdb, the immuneACCESS table is reduced to in-frame sequences with V and J assigned. These tables do not hold every clone; where another copy was compared, an unresolved V gene accounts for under half, and the others remain unexplained. The sample includes over 35,000 clones, with 91% observed a single time. 0.45% to 0.55% of the sample is in the top ten clones. On this clone itself: The antigen this receptor binds is unknown. No much larger clone is present one base from it, and per-base qualities are unavailable.

The germline V gene gives CDR1 as MNHNS and CDR2 as SASEGT. V gives up 6 bases and J gives up 2 bases, and the segment between their germline ends measures 11 bases. The CDR3 starts with the cysteine, ends with the phenylalanine, and has 14 residues. Only the CDR3 DNA is retained, 42 bases long and in frame from the first base. The sequence came from a female donor in good health, enrolled as a control in a pregnancy study. The chain is encoded by TRBV6-1 joined to TRBJ1-3; no D gene can be assigned with confidence. The input for sequencing was CD4+ T cells from peripheral blood mononuclear cells, taken in the third trimester of pregnancy. CDR3 sequence: CASRRVAAGNTIYF. At the DNA level, the sequence is TGTGCCAGCAGGAGGGTTGCTGCTGGAAACACCATATATTTT.